A single sample gave rise to the 27 T cell receptor beta chains below, sequenced in a study of cytomegalovirus exposure and HLA in healthy donors. Assay used: immunoSEQ multiplex PCR; TCRdb lists only in-frame clones, some missing. The sample carries roughly 49,000 clones, 94% recorded once. The sample taken for sequencing was PBMCs. These TCRs come from a woman under 30 in good health and CMV-seropositive.

V is TRBV19 and J is TRBJ2-7, with TRBD1 identical over 9 bases. Germline-derived CDR1 and CDR2 are LNHDA and SQIVND (reference sequence). The CDR3 has 13 residues. The V gene end was trimmed by 4 bases and the J gene end by 4 bases; junction bases not matched to a gene: 2. CDR3 DNA: TGTGCCAGTAGTAGGGGACAGGGATACGAGCAGTACTTC. It translates to CASSRGQGYEQYF.

The chain carries TRBV6-4 and TRBJ2-3, with a tentative D call TRBD1 (5 bases). The CDR3 has 14 amino acids. Germline CDR1 is MRHNA and CDR2 is SNTAGT. V lost 4 bases and J lost 3, with 11 bases in between. CDR3 coding DNA: TGTGCCAGCAGTGTATCAGGGCATACAGATACGCAGTATTTT. Translation: CASSVSGHTDTQYF.

This chain joins TRBV30 and TRBJ2-3; a weak D match, TRBD2 (6 bases). V was pared by 4 bases and J by 5 bases, with 16 bases between. In germline, CDR1 is GTSNPN, CDR2 SVGIG (reference sequence). This CDR3 contains 14 residues. The CDR3 is CAWTRGSLGDTQYF. The CDR3 DNA reads TGTGCCTGGACCCGGGGGAGTTTAGGAGATACGCAGTATTTT.

The chain joins TRBV18 to TRBJ1-2; weak D call: TRBD1 (6 bases). Germline CDR1 and CDR2: KGHSH and LQKENI. The CDR3 has 15 amino acids. V lost 0 bases and J 5 bases, leaving 13 bases between the germline ends. In nucleotides, the CDR3 is TGTGCCAGCTCACCACCAGCGGGGGCCCTTTATGGCTACACCTTC. Residues: CASSPPAGALYGYTF. Full variable domain (missing parts from reference TRBV18 and TRBJ1-2): NAGVMQNPRHLVRRRGQEARLRCSPMKGHSHVYWYRQLPEEGLKFMVYLQKENIIDESGMPKERFSAEFPKEGPSILRIQQVVRGDSAAYFCASSPPAGALYGYTFGSGTRLTVV.

The CDR3 sequence is CASSFSAGDSGELFF. The CDR3 bases are TGTGCCAGCAGCTTCTCCGCGGGAGACTCCGGGGAGCTGTTTTTT. The gene calls are TRBV7-9 and TRBJ2-2, with 7 nucleotides matching TRBD2. J was trimmed by 6 bases and V by 3 bases; bases with no gene match: 7. The CDR3 runs 15 residues. Germline V CDR1 and CDR2: SEHNR, FQNEAQ (reference sequence).

V usage is TRBV27 and J usage is TRBJ2-7; D ambiguous. This CDR3 region has 13 residues. V lost 5 bases and J 2 bases, leaving 10 bases between the germline ends. The germline V gene encodes CDR1 MNHEY and CDR2 SMNVEV (reference sequence). The CDR3 DNA is TGTGCCAGCAGTGGCCAGGCCCCCTACGAGCAGTACTTC. It specifies CASSGQAPYEQYF.

The J gene is TRBJ2-3, the V gene TRBV4-2; TRBD2 matches 9 bases. Looked up from germline, CDR1 is LGHNA and CDR2 is YNFKEQ. CDR3 length: 18 amino acids. V shed 3 bases and J 0 bases; nucleotides not matched to a gene: 10. DNA for the CDR3: TGTGCCAGCAGCCAGTGGGCTAGCGGGGTGTCTAGCACAGATACGCAGTATTTT. Amino acids: CASSQWASGVSSTDTQYF.

This clone was seen just once. The gene calls are TRBV27 and TRBJ1-1, with a weak D call TRBD1 (5 bases). This CDR3 is built from 13 residues. Deletions cut 0 bases from V and 7 bases from J, with 9 bases between. The V gene's germline CDR1 is MNHEY and CDR2 SMNVEV (reference sequence). The CDR3 DNA is TGTGCCAGCAGTTTATCGGTCAGGGATGAAGCTTTCTTT. Translated: CASSLSVRDEAFF.

The chain uses TRBV5-1 and TRBJ2-2; TRBD2 matches 7 bases. The length of the CDR3 is 15 residues. The V gene's germline CDR1 is SGHRS and CDR2 YFSETQ. J gave up 5 bases and V 0 bases, and 4 bases lay outside the gene matches. CDR3 coding DNA: TGCGCCAGCAGCTTGGATGTGCGGGGGACCGGGGAGCTGTTTTTT. Translated: CASSLDVRGTGELFF.

The V call is TRBV10-1, the J call TRBJ2-1; possibly TRBD2 for D (6 bases). This CDR3 is 13 amino acids long. Trimming took 7 bases from V and 10 from J, leaving 17 bases between them. Germline V gene lookup returns CDR1 WNHNN and CDR2 SYGVQD (reference sequence). The CDR3 DNA reads as TGCGCCAGCACCCGGACTGGCGGAGGGGAGCAGTTCTTC. Translation: CASTRTGGGEQFF.

The CDR3 protein is CASSYSPVDYGYTF. DNA of the CDR3: TGTGCCAGCAGTTACTCCCCGGTGGACTATGGCTACACCTTC. This sequence joins TRBV6-5 and TRBJ1-2; D gene unclear. V shed 0 bases and J shed 3 bases, with 8 bases lying between them. This CDR3 has 14 amino acids. From germline, CDR1 is MNHEY and CDR2 SVGAGI.

With respect to this clone: At the DNA level, this CDR3 is encoded by other sequences in the same sample as well. The genes are TRBV29-1 and TRBJ2-7, with 12 bases identical to TRBD2. This CDR3 is built from 13 residues. The germline V gene has CDR1 SQVTM and CDR2 ANQGSEA. The trim removed 6 bases at V and 2 bases at J, leaving 2 bases unmatched. CDR3: CSVRTSGTYEQYF. Here the CDR3 DNA reads TGCAGCGTCAGGACTAGCGGGACCTACGAGCAGTACTTC.

V usage is TRBV5-1 and J usage is TRBJ2-1, with D perhaps matching TRBD2 (5 bases). Germline loops: CDR1 SGHRS, CDR2 YFSETQ. The CDR3 contains 14 residues. The germline V and J ends were trimmed by 0 bases and 5 bases, with 9 bases remaining between them. CDR3: CASSLVSRDNEQFF. The CDR3 bases are TGCGCCAGCAGCTTGGTTTCGAGGGACAATGAGCAGTTCTTC.

The rearrangement uses TRBV28 and TRBJ2-2; D perhaps matches TRBD1 (6 bases). The germline V gene has CDR1 MDHEN and CDR2 SYDVKM. The V end was cut by 5 bases, the J end by 2 bases, with 12 bases between. CDR3 length equals 15 residues. The CDR3 loop is CASSPQGRNTGELFF. For the CDR3, the DNA is TGTGCCAGCAGTCCACAGGGCCGCAACACCGGGGAGCTGTTTTTT.

This clone has a single count. The chain links TRBV4-1 to TRBJ1-1; possibly TRBD1 for D (5 bases). The CDR3 consists of 16 residues. CDR1 is MGHRA and CDR2 is YSYEKL in the germline V gene. Trimming took 0 bases from V and 5 from J, leaving 16 bases between them. DNA of the CDR3: TGCGCCAGCAGCCAAGATCCGGGACGGGAGGGGACTGAAGCTTTCTTT. It translates to CASSQDPGREGTEAFF.

The CDR3 nucleotides are TGTGCCAGCAGCTTAGACCACAGGGGAACCAATGAGCAGTTCTTC. Its translation is CASSLDHRGTNEQFF. The chain employs TRBV11-2 and TRBJ2-1; 7 positions match TRBD1. Germline V gives CDR1 SGHAT, CDR2 FQNNGV. The length of the CDR3 is 15 residues. Trimming at V came to 0 bases and at J to 6 bases, leaving 5 bases not matched to a gene.

The chain employs TRBV6-6 and TRBJ2-3, with 9 nucleotides matching TRBD2. Unmatched junction bases numbered 9, after V lost 4 bases and J lost 4 bases. CDR1 is MNHNY, CDR2 SVGAGI, per germline (reference sequence). CDR3 length: 16 amino acids. The CDR3 protein is CASSLGLAVSADTQYF. The CDR3 DNA sequence: TGTGCCAGCAGTTTGGGACTAGCAGTGTCAGCAGATACGCAGTATTTT.

This rearrangement joins TRBV28 to TRBJ2-7, with 15 bases aligning to TRBD2. CDR3 length: 16 amino acids. Germline CDR1 reads MDHEN; CDR2 reads SYDVKM. Trimming took 4 bases from V and 3 from J; bases not matched to a gene: 4. CDR3 sequence reads: CASSSGTSGRRYEQYF. The CDR3 DNA reads as TGTGCCAGCAGTTCCGGGACTAGCGGGAGGCGCTACGAGCAGTACTTC.

The CDR3: CASSVGGQDAYEQYF. CDR3 bases: TGTGCCAGCAGCGTAGGGGGACAGGACGCCTACGAGCAGTACTTC. J is TRBJ2-7 and V is TRBV9, with 8 bases aligning to TRBD1. V dropped 0 bases and J dropped 2; count of bases not matched to a gene: 4. The CDR3 loop spans 15 amino acids. Looked up from germline, CDR1 is SGDLS and CDR2 is YYNGEE.

This chain uses TRBV10-3 with TRBJ1-3; 7 nucleotides agree with TRBD1. With V trimmed by 10 bases and J by 0 bases, 6 bases remained unmatched. The CDR3 is 14 amino acids. Germline V gene lookup returns CDR1 ENHRY and CDR2 SYGVKD. CDR3 sequence: CANRGTASGNTIYF. CDR3 nucleotide sequence: TGTGCCAATAGGGGGACAGCCTCTGGAAACACCATATATTTT.

This clone has just a few counts. CDR3 nucleotide sequence: TGTGCCACCAGCAGAGACCGGGACAGCTACGAGCAGTACTTC. It yields the protein CATSRDRDSYEQYF. V and J are TRBV15 and TRBJ2-7; 7 bases fit TRBD1. CDR3 size: 14 residues. CDR1 and CDR2 (germline): LNHNV, YYDKDF (reference sequence). Unmatched junction bases numbered 2, after V lost 0 bases and J lost 3 bases. Drawing the rest from reference TRBV15 and TRBJ2-7, the complete variable domain is DAMVIQNPRYQVTQFGKPVTLSCSQTLNHNVMYWYQQKSSQAPKLLFHYYDKDFNNEADTPDNFQSRRPNTSFCFLDIRSPGLGDTAMYLCATSRDRDSYEQYFGPGTRLTVT.

V gene TRBV19 combines with J gene TRBJ1-2; 7 nucleotides line up with TRBD1. The V gene's germline CDR1 is LNHDA and CDR2 SQIVND (reference sequence). V lost 7 bases, J lost 5 bases, and 10 bases stayed unmatched. This CDR3 spans 14 amino acids. The CDR3: CASTPGQSVYGYTF. The CDR3 DNA reads TGTGCCAGTACCCCGGGACAGAGCGTATATGGCTACACCTTC.

This chain links TRBV19 with TRBJ2-2, with 9 bases matching TRBD1. The CDR3 runs 14 residues. The germline CDR1 and CDR2 sequences are LNHDA and SQIVND (reference sequence). V shed 4 bases and J 6 bases; nucleotides not matched to a gene: 3. Here the CDR3 DNA reads TGTGCCAGTAGTAACAGGGGGCGAGCCGGGGAGCTGTTTTTT. The encoded protein is CASSNRGRAGELFF. Full variable domain (outside the CDR3, taken from reference TRBV19 and TRBJ2-2): DGGITQSPKYLFRKEGQNVTLSCEQNLNHDAMYWYRQDPGQGLRLIYYSQIVNDFQKGDIAEGYSVSREKKESFPLTVTSAQKNPTAFYLCASSNRGRAGELFFGEGSRLTVL.

The genes are TRBV18 and TRBJ2-3; D is ambiguous. Germline CDR1 KGHSH, CDR2 LQKENI. V shed 2 bases and J shed 2 bases, with 11 bases lying between them. The CDR3 loop spans 15 amino acids. CDR3 sequence reads: CASSPNPGLTDTQYF. The CDR3, as DNA: TGTGCCAGCTCACCAAATCCGGGTCTCACAGATACGCAGTATTTT.

The genes are TRBV6-5 and TRBJ2-1, with 7 bases lining up with TRBD2. This CDR3 region has 14 residues. Germline assignment: CDR1 MNHEY and CDR2 SVGAGI. The trim removed 6 bases at V and 5 bases at J, leaving 7 bases unmatched. CDR3 amino acids: CASSPLAGDNEQFF. The CDR3 DNA reads as TGTGCCAGCAGCCCCTTAGCGGGCGACAATGAGCAGTTCTTC.

The rearrangement links TRBV28 to TRBJ2-7; 7 bases align to TRBD2. CDR1 and CDR2 from the germline V gene are MDHEN and SYDVKM. The CDR3 sequence is 15 residues long. The junction had 5 bases not matched to a gene; V was cut back by 3 bases and J by 0 bases. CDR3 bases: TGTGCCAGCAGTTTTGAGCGGGGCACCTCCTACGAGCAGTACTTC. Its translation: CASSFERGTSYEQYF.

The rearrangement links TRBV27 to TRBJ2-1; maybe TRBD2 (5 bases). V was cut by 6 bases and J by 3 bases, with 12 bases left in between. Germline lookup yields CDR1 MNHEY and CDR2 SMNVEV (reference sequence). The CDR3 runs to 14 residues. The CDR3 sequence: CASSQRGNYNEQFF. The CDR3 DNA is TGTGCCAGCAGCCAGCGAGGGAACTACAATGAGCAGTTCTTC.